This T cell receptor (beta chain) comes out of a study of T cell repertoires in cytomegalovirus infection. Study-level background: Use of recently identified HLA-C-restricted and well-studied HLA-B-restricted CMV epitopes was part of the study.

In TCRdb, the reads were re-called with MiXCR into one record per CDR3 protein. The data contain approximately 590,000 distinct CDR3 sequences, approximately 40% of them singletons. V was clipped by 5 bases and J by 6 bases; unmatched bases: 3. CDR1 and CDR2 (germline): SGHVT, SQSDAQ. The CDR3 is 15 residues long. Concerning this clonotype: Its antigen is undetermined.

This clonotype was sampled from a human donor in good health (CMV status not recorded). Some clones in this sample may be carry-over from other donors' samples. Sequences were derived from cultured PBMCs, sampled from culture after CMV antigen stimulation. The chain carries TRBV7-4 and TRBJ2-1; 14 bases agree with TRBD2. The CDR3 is CASSPGTSGSNEQFF. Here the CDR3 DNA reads TGTGCCAGCAGCCCTGGGACTAGCGGGAGCAATGAGCAGTTCTTC.